What follows are 31 T cell receptor beta chains derived from one specimen sequenced in a study of Graves' ophthalmopathy and Graves' hyperthyroidism. RNA transcripts served as template for amplifying TCR beta CDR3 sequences. RT-PCR was first run with HTBI primers, then multiplex PCR in a second round. Via MiXCR, TCRdb re-called the multiplex PCR reads, giving one row per CDR3 protein. This sample has about 1.2 million distinct CDR3 sequences, with 35% to 45% found just once. Sequencing was performed on peripheral blood or thyroid tissue (not recorded which). The source of these receptors is an adult man with Graves' hyperthyroidism.

This clonotype appeared many times. CDR3 sequence reads: CASSQADLYGYTF. The CDR3 nucleotides are TGTGCCAGCAGCCAAGCGGACCTCTATGGCTACACCTTC. This chain joins TRBV7-2 and TRBJ1-2; D uncertain. V was pared by 5 bases and J by 4 bases, with 11 bases between. CDR3 size: 13 residues. Germline V CDR1 and CDR2: SGHTA, FQGNSA.

This clonotype was counted at least ten times. The rearrangement links TRBV7-6 to TRBJ2-2, with 12 bases that match TRBD2. CDR1 is SGHVS and CDR2 is FNYEAQ in the germline V gene. V gave up 5 bases and J gave up 5 bases; unmatched junction bases: 12. The CDR3 covers 18 residues. The CDR3 loop is CASSPFAGLAGITGELFF. The CDR3 DNA is TGTGCCAGCAGCCCGTTCGCAGGACTAGCGGGGATTACCGGGGAGCTGTTTTTT.

This clonotype was detected ten times or more. V and J are TRBV2 and TRBJ1-6; maybe TRBD1 (5 bases). Deletions cut 8 bases from V and 7 bases from J, with 12 bases between. From germline, CDR1 is SNHLY and CDR2 FYNNEI. This CDR3 has 13 amino acids. The CDR3 loop reads CASAGGGNSPLHF. The CDR3 DNA reads as TGTGCCAGCGCTGGGGGTGGCAATTCACCCCTCCACTTT. Variable domain in full (rest from reference TRBV2 and TRBJ1-6): EPEVTQTPSHQVTQMGQEVILRCVPISNHLYFYWYRQILGQKVEFLVSFYNNEISEKSEIFDDQFSVERPDGSNFTLKIRSTKLEDSAMYFCASAGGGNSPLHFGNGTRLTVT.

The chain uses TRBV6-1 and TRBJ2-7; D possibly corresponds to TRBD2 (6 bases). Germline V gene lookup returns CDR1 MNHNS and CDR2 SASEGT. CDR3 length: 17 amino acids. Deletions cut 1 base from V and 2 bases from J, with 18 bases between. The DNA of the CDR3 is TGTGCCAGCAGTGAAGGTTTTAGCGGAGGGAGCCCCTACGAGCAGTACTTC. Protein sequence: CASSEGFSGGSPYEQYF.

This clonotype has ten or more counts. This chain's CDR3 is CASSSRGALYGYTF. The CDR3 DNA follows: TGTGCCAGCAGCTCGCGAGGGGCCCTCTATGGCTACACCTTC. The chain uses TRBV7-2 and TRBJ1-2, with TRBD1 as a possible D gene (5 bases). Germline V gene sequence: CDR1 SGHTA, CDR2 FQGNSA. Trimming took 4 bases from V and 4 from J, leaving 13 bases between them. The CDR3 spans 14 residues.

This clonotype was found many times. The chain couples TRBV12-3 or TRBV12-4 to TRBJ1-1, with D maybe TRBD1 (5 bases). The CDR3 has 14 residues. V was trimmed by 4 bases and J by 4 bases, leaving 13 bases between them. DNA of the CDR3: TGTGCCAGCAGTTCCGGGAGGGGTGGCACTGAAGCTTTCTTT. Protein product: CASSSGRGGTEAFF.

This clonotype was observed a handful of times. The chain links TRBV6-6 to TRBJ1-5; TRBD1 might be the D (6 bases). V was clipped by 7 bases and J by 0 bases, with 13 bases between them. From germline, CDR1 is MNHNY and CDR2 SVGAGI (reference sequence). The CDR3 spans 15 residues. The CDR3 loop is CASTSDSYSNQPQHF. In nucleotides, the CDR3 is TGTGCCAGCACCTCGGACAGCTATAGCAATCAGCCCCAGCATTTT.

The chain employs TRBV7-6 and TRBJ2-7; 7 bases are shared with TRBD1. Germline CDR1 reads SGHVS; CDR2 reads FNYEAQ. With V trimmed by 1 base and J by 0 bases, 6 bases remained unmatched. The CDR3 is 16 residues long. The CDR3 nucleotides read TGTGCCAGCAGCTTAGTGACAGGGACGAACTCCTACGAGCAGTACTTC. This translates into CASSLVTGTNSYEQYF.

The genes are TRBV2 and TRBJ1-4; D not resolved. V lost 6 bases to trimming and J lost 6 bases, with 11 bases between them. The CDR3 runs to 13 residues. Germline lookup yields CDR1 SNHLY and CDR2 FYNNEI. For the CDR3, the DNA is TGTGCCAGCAGGCAAAGGACGTATGAAAAACTGTTTTTT. Amino acids: CASRQRTYEKLFF.

This clonotype was counted ten times or more. This chain joins TRBV6-5 and TRBJ2-6; TRBD2 matches 7 bases. The germline gives CDR1 MNHEY, CDR2 SVGAGI. The J segment lost 2 bases and the V segment lost 2 bases, leaving 0 bases of the junction unmatched. This CDR3 has 15 amino acids. CDR3 residues: CASSYGGAGANVLTF. The DNA of the CDR3 is TGTGCCAGCAGTTACGGGGGGGCTGGGGCCAACGTCCTGACTTTC.

DNA of the CDR3: TGTGCCAGCAGCAACTACCTTGGGGGGCTGGAGACCCAGTACTTC. Translating gives CASSNYLGGLETQYF. The V and J genes are TRBV11-3 and TRBJ2-5; D may be TRBD1 or TRBD2 (6 bases each). V lost 5 bases, J lost 5 bases, and 18 bases lay in between. Germline CDR1 SGHNT, CDR2 YENEEA. This CDR3 has 15 amino acids.

Ten or more counts support this clonotype. The chain combines TRBV7-9 with TRBJ2-7; D perhaps matches TRBD2 (6 bases). Per the germline V gene, CDR1 is SEHNR and CDR2 is FQNEAQ (reference sequence). V was trimmed by 8 bases and J by 3 bases, leaving 20 bases between them. The CDR3 sequence is 15 residues long. For the CDR3, the DNA is TGTGCCAGCGGGGGGTTTGACGCGCCTGTCTACGAGCAGTACTTC. Protein sequence: CASGGFDAPVYEQYF.

The chain's CDR3 is CASSLSPGGWEQYF. The CDR3 DNA reads TGTGCCAGCAGCCTTAGTCCGGGGGGTTGGGAGCAGTACTTC. The chain has TRBV7-9 and TRBJ2-7; TRBD2 aligns across 7 bases. V dropped 5 bases and J dropped 7; count of bases not matched to a gene: 11. CDR1 and CDR2 from the germline V gene are SEHNR and FQNEAQ (reference sequence). There are 14 residues in the CDR3.

This clonotype was seen repeatedly, ten times or more. This chain connects TRBV10-3 to TRBJ1-1, with 9 bases identical to TRBD1. CDR3 size: 14 residues. CDR1 is ENHRY and CDR2 is SYGVKD in the germline V gene. J lost 4 bases, V lost 11 bases, and 11 bases had no gene match. The DNA for the CDR3 is TGTGCCTCAGGACAGGGGATAGGTGGCACTGAAGCTTTCTTT. Residues: CASGQGIGGTEAFF.

This clonotype turned up a few times. V usage is TRBV12-3 or TRBV12-4 and J usage is TRBJ1-5; D is unresolved. With 5 bases removed from V and 0 bases from J, the gap between germline ends came to 8 bases. The CDR3 has 14 residues. As DNA, the CDR3 is TGTGCCAGCAGTCAGGAGAGTAGCAATCAGCCCCAGCATTTT. This gives the protein CASSQESSNQPQHF.

On this clonotype: Likely a read error: the CDR3 ends without its conserved phenylalanine or tryptophan. It is unclear where the CDR3 begins or ends on the DNA, so no DNA is shown, and the CDR3 is as TCRdb lists it. The chain employs TRBV7-9 and TRBJ2-7; the listed D gene, TRBD1, was not tested against the DNA. CDR1 SEHNR and CDR2 FQNEAQ come from the germline V gene (reference sequence). The length of the CDR3 is 8 amino acids, counting both ends. The CDR3 protein is CASSPLEA.

The gene calls are TRBV6-1 and TRBJ1-1; D gene uncertain. The CDR3 extends over 15 amino acids. The V gene's germline CDR1 is MNHNS and CDR2 SASEGT. The V end lost 3 bases, the J end lost 1 base, and 12 bases lay between the germline ends. DNA for the CDR3: TGTGCCAGCAGTGATCCGAGCGCACAGAACACTGAAGCTTTCTTT. It encodes CASSDPSAQNTEAFF.

The rearrangement uses TRBV6-2 or TRBV6-3 and TRBJ1-2, with a possible D match to TRBD1 (5 bases). Germline V lookup: CDR1 MNHEY, CDR2 SVGEGT. V lost 5 bases and J 8 bases, leaving 27 bases between the germline ends. The CDR3 sequence is 17 residues long. CDR3 in DNA: TGTGCCAGCAGTCGCGGATCTCCGACAGTGGCTTCTATGGGCTACACCTTC. Its protein is CASSRGSPTVASMGYTF.

The genes are TRBV24-1 and TRBJ2-2; the D call may be TRBD1 or TRBD2 (6 bases each). This CDR3 has 16 amino acids. Trimming removed 12 bases from V and 0 bases from J, with 19 bases in between. Germline CDR1 KGHDR, CDR2 SFDVKD. CDR3 sequence: CAWSVRRGTNTGELFF. DNA of the CDR3: TGTGCCTGGAGTGTAAGGAGGGGGACGAACACCGGGGAGCTGTTTTTT.

This clonotype has a handful of counts. The chain links TRBV7-2 to TRBJ1-4; D gene uncertain. Germline-derived CDR1 and CDR2 are SGHTA and FQGNSA. Trimming cost V 1 base and J 1 base, with 7 bases left between them. The CDR3 has 15 residues. The CDR3 sequence: CASSLVVRTNEKLFF. For the CDR3, the DNA is TGTGCCAGCAGCTTAGTTGTCAGAACTAATGAAAAACTGTTTTTT. Full variable domain (rest looked up from reference TRBV7-2 and TRBJ1-4): GAGVSQSPSNKVTEKGKDVELRCDPISGHTALYWYRQSLGQGLEFLIYFQGNSAPDKSGLPSDRFSAERTGGSVSTLTIQRTQQEDSAVYLCASSLVVRTNEKLFFGSGTQLSVL.

This clonotype was seen repeatedly, ten times or more. The chain employs TRBV19 and TRBJ2-7; D may correspond to TRBD1 or TRBD2 (5 bases each). V lost 4 bases to trimming and J lost 2 bases, with 12 bases between them. From germline, CDR1 is LNHDA and CDR2 SQIVND (reference sequence). The CDR3 totals 14 residues. CDR3 nucleotide sequence: TGTGCCAGTAGTAACCGGGACGGGACCTACGAGCAGTACTTC. This gives the protein CASSNRDGTYEQYF.

The chain carries TRBV6-2 or TRBV6-3 and TRBJ1-1; D is unclear. V shed 8 bases and J shed 5 bases, with 9 bases lying between them. CDR1 and CDR2 from the germline V gene are MNHEY and SVGEGT. CDR3 size: 11 residues. CDR3 residues: CASRRWTEAFF. Here the CDR3 DNA reads TGTGCCAGCCGCCGCTGGACTGAAGCTTTCTTT.

This clonotype occurred a few times. The chain couples TRBV6-5 to TRBJ1-6; the match to TRBD1 covers 8 bases. V shed 6 bases, J shed 7 bases, and the junction held 8 bases outside the gene matches. This CDR3 has 15 residues. Germline CDR1 and CDR2: MNHEY and SVGAGI. CDR3 region: CASRQRQGWNSPLHF. The CDR3 DNA is TGTGCCAGCAGACAAAGACAGGGGTGGAATTCACCCCTCCACTTT.

As to this clonotype: Relative to the germline gene, one junction end is altered; a read error may explain this. The rearrangement links TRBV2 to TRBJ1-6; a weak D match, TRBD1 (5 bases). The germline CDR1 and CDR2 sequences are SNHLY and FYNNEI. CDR3 length equals 14 residues. The chain's CDR3 is CAGSEGMGNSPLHF. The CDR3, as DNA: TGTGCCGGCAGTGAGGGGATGGGGAATTCACCCCTCCACTTT.

The chain has TRBV11-2 and TRBJ2-7; 10 positions match TRBD1. Germline V gives CDR1 SGHAT, CDR2 FQNNGV. The CDR3 loop spans 15 amino acids. V dropped 3 bases and J dropped 0; count of bases not matched to a gene: 2. The CDR3 sequence is CASSFGTGDSYEQYF. CDR3 coding DNA: TGTGCCAGCAGCTTCGGGACAGGGGACTCCTACGAGCAGTACTTC. The full variable domain, its missing parts supplied by reference TRBV11-2 and TRBJ2-7, is EAGVAQSPRYKIIEKRQSVAFWCNPISGHATLYWYQQILGQGPKLLIQFQNNGVVDDSQLPKDRFSAERLKGVDSTLKIQPAKLEDSAVYLCASSFGTGDSYEQYFGPGTRLTVT.

The rearrangement joins TRBV29-1 to TRBJ1-2, with D maybe TRBD1 (5 bases). CDR3 length: 11 residues. V was cut by 8 bases and J by 8 bases, with 15 bases left in between. From germline, CDR1 is SQVTM and CDR2 ANQGSEA. CDR3 DNA: TGCAGCAGTTTGACGAGGGGCGGCTACACCTTC. This encodes CSSLTRGGYTF.

This clonotype is a singleton in its sample. This chain links TRBV20-1 with TRBJ2-6; 12 bases are a match to TRBD1. The V gene end was trimmed by 3 bases and the J gene end by 1 base; junction bases not matched to a gene: 1. The germline CDR1 and CDR2 sequences are DFQATT and SNEGSKA (reference sequence). The CDR3 is 16 residues long. CDR3 amino acids: CSARGQGASGANVLTF. The CDR3 bases are TGCAGTGCTAGGGGACAGGGGGCTTCTGGGGCCAACGTCCTGACTTTC.

This clonotype was counted once. The V and J genes are TRBV5-1 and TRBJ1-1; 8 bases fit TRBD1. This CDR3 is 17 amino acids long. Trimming removed 3 bases from V and 1 base from J; junction bases left unmatched: 11. The V gene's germline CDR1 is SGHRS and CDR2 YFSETQ. CDR3 coding DNA: TGCGCCAGCAGCTCCTCCGGGACAGGCCTAAGGAACACTGAAGCTTTCTTT. Translation: CASSSSGTGLRNTEAFF.

The chain carries TRBV6-6 and TRBJ2-7; TRBD2 agrees at 8 bases. The length of the CDR3 is 15 residues. Germline values: CDR1 MNHNY, CDR2 SVGAGI (reference sequence). V lost 6 bases, J lost 3 bases, and 10 bases stayed unmatched. Written as DNA, the CDR3 is TGTGCCAGCAGGGCGGGACTAGAGAAACGCTACGAGCAGTACTTC. It encodes CASRAGLEKRYEQYF.

This clonotype was detected only a few times. CDR3 DNA sequence: TGTGCCAGCAGCCAACCGACTAGCGGGAACTTTAACGAGCAGTACTTC. Amino acids: CASSQPTSGNFNEQYF. V and J are TRBV4-2 and TRBJ2-7; 11 bases agree with TRBD2. The V and J ends lost 2 bases and 5 bases, in that order; junction bases with no gene match: 8. From germline, CDR1 is LGHNA and CDR2 YNFKEQ. The CDR3 totals 16 residues.

This clonotype has only a few counts. One junction end does not reproduce the germline sequence, and a read error may be involved. The rearrangement links TRBV7-8 to TRBJ2-7; weak D call: TRBD1 (5 bases). CDR1 and CDR2 from the germline V gene are SGHVS and FQNEAQ. CDR3 length equals 15 residues. CDR3 in DNA: TGCGCCAGCAGCCAAGCCTTCAGGGCTTCCTACGAGCAGTACTTC. It encodes CASSQAFRASYEQYF.